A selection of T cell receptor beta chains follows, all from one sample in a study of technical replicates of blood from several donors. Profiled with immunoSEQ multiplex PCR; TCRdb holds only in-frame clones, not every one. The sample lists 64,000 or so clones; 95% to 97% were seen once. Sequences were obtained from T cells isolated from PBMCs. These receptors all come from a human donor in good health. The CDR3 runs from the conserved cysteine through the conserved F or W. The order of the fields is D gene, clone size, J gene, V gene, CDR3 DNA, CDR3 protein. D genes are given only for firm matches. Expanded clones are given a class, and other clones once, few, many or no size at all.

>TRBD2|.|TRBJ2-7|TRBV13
TGTGCCAGCAGCTTAAGCGGACTAGCGGACTACGAGCAGTACTTC
CASSLSGLADYEQYF
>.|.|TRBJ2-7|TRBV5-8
TGTGCCAGCAGCTTCACAGGGAATCCCTACGAGCAGTACTTC
CASSFTGNPYEQYF
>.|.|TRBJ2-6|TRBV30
TGTGCCTGGAGTCTGAGGGTCCCTGGGGCCAACGTCCTGACTTTC
CAWSLRVPGANVLTF
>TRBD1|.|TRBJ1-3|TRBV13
TGTGCCAGCAGCCCCAGGGGGGAAAGCTCTGGAAACACCATATATTTT
CASSPRGESSGNTIYF
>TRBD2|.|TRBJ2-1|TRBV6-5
TGTGCCAGCACTCCTACCGGGACTAGCGCCAGGGGGCAGTTCTTC
CASTPTGTSARGQFF
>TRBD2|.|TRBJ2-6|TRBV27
TGTGCCAGCCGGGGGGGCTCTGGCGGGGCCAACGTCCTGACTTTC
CASRGGSGGANVLTF
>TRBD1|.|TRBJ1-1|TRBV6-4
TGTGCCAGCAGTGACGGGACAGGGAGGGCCACTGAAGCTTTCTTT
CASSDGTGRATEAFF
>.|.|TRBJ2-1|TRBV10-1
TGCGCCAGCAGCCGTCAGGTCTTCAATGAGCAGTTCTTC
CASSRQVFNEQFF
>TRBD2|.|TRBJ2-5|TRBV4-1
TGCGCCAGCAGCCAAGTGGGGCAGCGGGAGGGCCCGGAGACCCAGTACTTC
CASSQVGQREGPETQYF
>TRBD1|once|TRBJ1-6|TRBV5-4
TGTGCCAGCAGTTTCGGGACAGGGGCTTCACCCCTCCACTTT
CASSFGTGASPLHF
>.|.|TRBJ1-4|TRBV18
TGTGCCAGCTCACCTCAACGAGATGAAAAACTGTTTTTT
CASSPQRDEKLFF
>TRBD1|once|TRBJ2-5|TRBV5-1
TGCGCCAGCAGTTCGACAGGGTCCCAAGAGACCCAGTACTTC
CASSSTGSQETQYF
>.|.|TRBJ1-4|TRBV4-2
TGTGCCAGCAGCCCTAGAATAACTAATGAAAAACTGTTTTTT
CASSPRITNEKLFF
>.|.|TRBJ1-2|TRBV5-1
TGCGCCAGCAGCCCGGACAGACCATACTATGGCTACACCTTC
CASSPDRPYYGYTF
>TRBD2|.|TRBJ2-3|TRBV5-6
TGTGCCAGCAGCTTGGAGGTAGCGGGGGGGCTTACGCAGTATTTT
CASSLEVAGGLTQYF
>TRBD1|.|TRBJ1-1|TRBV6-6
TGTGCCAGCAGTCGTAACAGGGGCGTAAACACTGAAGCTTTCTTT
CASSRNRGVNTEAFF
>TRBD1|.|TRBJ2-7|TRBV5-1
TGCGCCAGCAGCTACCCGGGACAGGGGACCTACGAGCAGTACTTC
CASSYPGQGTYEQYF
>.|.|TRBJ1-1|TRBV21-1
TGTGCCAGCAGCAAAGATCCGGTACGTGGCACTAGGGATTTCTTT
CASSKDPVRGTRDFF
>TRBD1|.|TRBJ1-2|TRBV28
TGTGCCAGCAGTTTATTCTCAGGGGGCCATGGCTACACCTTC
CASSLFSGGHGYTF
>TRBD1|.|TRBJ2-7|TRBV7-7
TGTGCTAGCAGCTTTGGGACAGGGTCCGCGGGTGAGCAGTACTTC
CASSFGTGSAGEQYF
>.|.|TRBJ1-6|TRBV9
TGTGCCAGCAGCGTAGCCCCGCAGTCCTTTAATTCACCCCTCCACTTT
CASSVAPQSFNSPLHF
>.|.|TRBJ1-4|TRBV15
TGTGCCACCAGCAGCTTGGACATAGGAAGGGAAAAACTGTTTTTT
CATSSLDIGREKLFF
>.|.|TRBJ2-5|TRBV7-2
TGTGCCAGCAGCTTGGGTAGCATGGGAGAGACCCAGTACTTC
CASSLGSMGETQYF
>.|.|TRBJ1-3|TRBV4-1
TGCGCCAGCAGCCAAGAACGGTTTGGCACCATATATTTT
CASSQERFGTIYF
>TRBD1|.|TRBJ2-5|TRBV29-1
TGCAGCGCCCGGGACAGGGCGGAAGAGACCCAGTACTTC
CSARDRAEETQYF
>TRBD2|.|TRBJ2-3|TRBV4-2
TGTGCCAGCAGCCAAGTCGGAGCGGGGGGGGTTGCAGATACGCAGTATTTT
CASSQVGAGGVADTQYF
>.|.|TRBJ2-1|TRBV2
TGTGCCAGCGGCGGTCGCTCCTACAATGAGCAGTTCTTC
CASGGRSYNEQFF
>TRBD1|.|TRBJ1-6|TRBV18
TGTGCCAGCTCACGCGGGACAGAGAATAATTCACCCCTCCACTTT
CASSRGTENNSPLHF
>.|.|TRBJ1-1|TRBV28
TGTGCCAGCAGTTTTCGGGCAGAACTAGTCTTT
CASSFRAELVF